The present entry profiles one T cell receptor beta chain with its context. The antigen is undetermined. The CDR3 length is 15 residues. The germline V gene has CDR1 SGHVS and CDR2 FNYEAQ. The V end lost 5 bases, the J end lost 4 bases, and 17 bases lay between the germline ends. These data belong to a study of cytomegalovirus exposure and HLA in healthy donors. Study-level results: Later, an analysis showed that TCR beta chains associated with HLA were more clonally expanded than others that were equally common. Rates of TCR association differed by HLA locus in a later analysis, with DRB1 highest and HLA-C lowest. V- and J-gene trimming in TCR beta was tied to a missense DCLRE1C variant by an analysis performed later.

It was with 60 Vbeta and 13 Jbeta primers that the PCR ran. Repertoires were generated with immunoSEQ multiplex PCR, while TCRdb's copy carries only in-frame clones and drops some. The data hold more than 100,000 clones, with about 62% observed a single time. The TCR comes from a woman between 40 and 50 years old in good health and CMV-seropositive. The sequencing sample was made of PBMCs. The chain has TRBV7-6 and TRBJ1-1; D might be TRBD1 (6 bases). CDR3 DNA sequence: TGTGCCAGCAGCATTGAACCGGGGGGGCTCACTGAAGCTTTCTTT. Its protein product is CASSIEPGGLTEAFF.